The clone carrying this TCR beta chain has a single count. Germline V gives CDR1 SQVTM, CDR2 ANQGSEA. CDR3 length equals 16 residues. J gave up 3 bases and V 5 bases, and 13 bases lay outside the gene matches. This specimen belongs to a study of CD8 T cells in Susac syndrome. Random-hexamer reverse transcription was applied to about 0.45 to 1 ug RNA. TCRdb re-analysed the immunoSEQ multiplex PCR reads in MiXCR, keeping a single row per CDR3 protein. The sample carries around 150,000 distinct CDR3 sequences, approximately 96% recorded once. The V gene is TRBV29-1, the J gene TRBJ2-3; 8 bases fit TRBD1. Sequenced: CD4+ T cells from PBMCs. The clonotype originates from a human donor with multiple sclerosis. This CDR3 reads CSVLNWEQGATDTQYF. CDR3 DNA sequence: TGCAGCGTTCTTAATTGGGAGCAGGGGGCTACAGATACGCAGTATTTT.